The present TCR beta chain was sequenced within a study of T cell changes during pregnancy in multiple sclerosis (dated by TCRdb to about 2019). For the study in its entirety: The study examined how the T cell repertoire changed over the course of pregnancy in women with multiple sclerosis.

The receptor library was made with the immunoSEQ multiplex PCR assay. The table was pulled from immuneACCESS by TCRdb, which kept in-frame rearrangements only. Such tables lose some clones; where checked, under half of the loss comes from unresolved V genes, and the rest has no known cause. The sample table shows approximately 20,000 clones, and roughly 84% are seen once. The ten largest clonotypes hold about 7.4% of the sample. The germline V end is reduced by 5 bases and the J end by 2 bases; junction bases left unmatched: 4. CDR1 and CDR2 are read off the germline V gene as MNHEY and SVGAGI. Including cysteine and phenylalanine, the CDR3 has 14 amino acids. CDR3 DNA is the only sequence kept; it has 42 bases, read in frame from the first base. Regarding this clone: There is no known antigen for this receptor. Base qualities are not provided; no much larger clone lies one nucleotide away.

The rearrangement combines TRBV6-5 with TRBJ2-7, with 9 bases in between that match TRBD2. The source is a female donor with multiple sclerosis, enrolled in a pregnancy study. Source: CD8+ T cells from peripheral blood mononuclear cells, taken before pregnancy. The CDR3 reads as follows: CASSLSGSPYEQYF. In nucleotide form, the sequence is TGTGCCAGCAGTCTTAGCGGGAGTCCCTACGAGCAGTACTTC.